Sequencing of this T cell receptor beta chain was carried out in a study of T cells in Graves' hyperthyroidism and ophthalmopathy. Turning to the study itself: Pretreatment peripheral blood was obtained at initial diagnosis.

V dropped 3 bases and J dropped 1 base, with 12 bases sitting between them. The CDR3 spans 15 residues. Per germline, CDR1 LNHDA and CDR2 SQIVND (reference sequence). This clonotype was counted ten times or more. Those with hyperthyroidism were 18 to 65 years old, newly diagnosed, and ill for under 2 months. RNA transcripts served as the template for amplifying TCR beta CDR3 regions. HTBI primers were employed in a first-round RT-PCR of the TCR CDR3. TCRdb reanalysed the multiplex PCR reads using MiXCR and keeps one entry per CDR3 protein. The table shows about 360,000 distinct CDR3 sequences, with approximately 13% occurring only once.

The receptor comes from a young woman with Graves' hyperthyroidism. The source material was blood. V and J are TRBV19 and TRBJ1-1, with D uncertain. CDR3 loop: CASSIEASPNTEAFF. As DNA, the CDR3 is TGTGCCAGTAGTATCGAGGCCTCCCCGAACACTGAAGCTTTCTTT. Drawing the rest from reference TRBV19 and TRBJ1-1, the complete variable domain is DGGITQSPKYLFRKEGQNVTLSCEQNLNHDAMYWYRQDPGQGLRLIYYSQIVNDFQKGDIAEGYSVSREKKESFPLTVTSAQKNPTAFYLCASSIEASPNTEAFFGQGTRLTVV.